This entry describes one TCR beta chain. It has no known antigen specificity. Base qualities are missing; no much larger clone stands one base away. The data were taken from a study of blood T cell repertoires in COVID-19 (dated by TCRdb to 2020 to 2021). At the level of the whole study: Samples from collaborators originated in the United States, Italy and Spain and spanned both the acute and convalescent phases of COVID-19. The material from the prospective study consisted of cDNA or gDNA derived from T cells, B-cell-depleted T cells, or PBMCs. Subjects who had been exposed to COVID-19, were actively infected with it, or had recovered from it provided the deeply sampled blood TCRbeta repertoires that made up the dataset. A freely available public database, intended as a resource for researchers studying the immune response to SARS-CoV-2, is where the repertoires were released. The samples were drawn from the first 160 participants of the ongoing ImmuneRACE study and from over a thousand subjects provided by 6 global collaborators. A de-identified subject ID, COVID-19 status, age in years and sex were almost always included in the sample metadata. HLA class I and class II types, where available, came from metadata supplied by the sample provider rather than from assay-based typing.

Participants in the prospective study were enrolled through a virtual design, were aged about 18 to 89 years, and lived in approximately 24 United States geographic areas. In the prospective study, cohorts were assigned on the basis of participant-reported clinical history obtained from a screening survey and a study questionnaire. ImmuneRACE Cohort 3 recovered participants were defined by two consecutive negative NP/OP PCR tests, healthcare professional clearance, or symptom resolution. Each participant in the prospective study had whole blood, serum and a nasopharyngeal or oropharyngeal swab collected by mobile phlebotomists. Over an approximately two-month period, participants in the prospective study had the option of providing additional blood draws and questionnaires. Before DNA extraction, blood samples from the prospective study were shipped at room temperature or frozen. TCRbeta CDR3 regions were amplified from genomic DNA by means of the immunoSEQ Assay, a bias-controlled multiplex PCR. Under the source paper's analysis protocol: Within the assay, amplification of reference gene primers was used to estimate how many nucleated cells each sample contained. To quantify the absolute abundance of each unique TCRbeta CDR3 rearrangement, sequence reads were collapsed and filtered. For each sample, productive Simpson clonality was calculated as the square root of Simpson's diversity index over productive rearrangements. TCRdb took over this immuneACCESS table, retaining in-frame rearrangements with V and J assigned. Such tables are incomplete; in checked studies, under half of the missing clones stem from an unresolved V gene, and the remainder is unexplained. That table gives V, J and clone size, and the DNA gave D and trimming. The sample table shows around 290,000 clones, and approximately 88% are seen once. Around 1% of the sample is taken by the ten largest.

Study-level results and caveats: The quantity of clinical and demographic metadata differed by source and by participant and was supplied without curation.

Its CDR3 holds 15 amino acids, cysteine through phenylalanine. Just the 45-base CDR3 DNA is kept, in frame starting at base 1. The V end loses 0 bases and the J end loses 5 bases, and a stretch of 11 bases separates them. CDR1 GTSNPN and CDR2 SVGIG are derived from the germline V gene (reference sequence). Specimen: PBMCs or T cells enriched from blood (not recorded which). This receptor chain uses TRBV30 and TRBJ1-6, with the D gene call left open. The sequence came from a woman under 40 who had recovered from COVID-19. The DNA sequence is TGTGCCTGGAGTGTAGGACTGGCCCATAATTCACCCCTCCACTTT. This translates into CAWSVGLAHNSPLHF.